The 3 T cell receptor beta chains listed next were all sequenced from one sample in a study of monozygotic twins with inflammatory bowel disease. TCRdb re-called the 5' RACE reads and gives one entry per CDR3 protein, without DNA. The sample features about 170,000 distinct CDR3 sequences, with approximately 3% in its top ten. Sample: blood. Receptors were obtained from a human donor with ulcerative colitis or Crohn's disease, or a healthy co-twin of an affected twin (not recorded which).

V usage is TRBV21-1 and J usage is TRBJ2-5; TCRdb reports TRBD1, a call that lacks DNA to check it against. TRBV21-1 is described as a pseudogene. The CDR3 length is 16 residues. CDR3: CARVAQGARYQETQYF.

The chain recombines TRBV10-3 with TRBJ2-1; TCRdb lists TRBD2, though no DNA is available to test this call. The CDR3 covers 14 residues. CDR1 ENHRY and CDR2 SYGVKD come from the germline V gene. The CDR3 reads CAISESTGSNEQFF.

The chain recombines TRBV29-1 with TRBJ2-1; TCRdb returns TRBD2, unconfirmable since there is no DNA. Germline CDR1 and CDR2: SQVTM and ANQGSEA. The CDR3 has 14 residues. The CDR3 reads CSAQGGQGNNEQFF.